Below, 20 T cell receptor beta chains from the same sample are listed, as sequenced in a study of cytomegalovirus exposure and HLA in healthy donors. Amplification used 60 Vbeta primers and 13 Jbeta primers. Profiling relied on immunoSEQ multiplex PCR, and the TCRdb table lists in-frame clones only, not all of them. The sample has fewer than 110,000 clones, over 70% seen once. The sample was PBMCs. All receptors derive from a man aged 25 to 45 in good health and CMV-seronegative.

This chain joins TRBV11-1 and TRBJ2-3; 12 nucleotides line up with TRBD2. In germline, CDR1 is SGHAT, CDR2 FQDESV (reference sequence). This CDR3 comprises 16 residues. The V gene end was trimmed by 2 bases and the J gene end by 3 bases; junction bases not matched to a gene: 3. CDR3: CASSLLAGGITDTQYF. The CDR3 DNA is TGTGCCAGCAGCTTACTAGCGGGGGGGATTACAGATACGCAGTATTTT.

The chain uses TRBV10-1 and TRBJ2-1, with TRBD2 matching over 10 bases. Germline V gene lookup returns CDR1 WNHNN and CDR2 SYGVQD (reference sequence). V dropped 6 bases and J dropped 6; count of bases not matched to a gene: 8. This CDR3 region has 15 residues. CDR3 amino acids: CASSEPGLASNEQFF. The CDR3 DNA is TGCGCCAGCAGCGAGCCGGGACTAGCGTCCAATGAGCAGTTCTTC.

V gene TRBV7-9 combines with J gene TRBJ1-2, with D possibly TRBD1 on 6 matching bases. CDR1 and CDR2 from the germline V gene are SEHNR and FQNEAQ (reference sequence). With 5 bases removed from V and 5 bases from J, the gap between germline ends came to 15 bases. There are 14 residues in the CDR3. The CDR3 coding sequence is TGTGCCAGCAGCGCGTCCGGGACACAGTATGGCTACACCTTC. It is translated as CASSASGTQYGYTF.

The table lists this clone with a few counts. The chain joins TRBV7-2 to TRBJ2-7; weak D call: TRBD2 (5 bases). The V end lost 5 bases, the J end lost 6 bases, and 17 bases lay between the germline ends. The CDR3 sequence is 14 residues long. The germline CDR1 and CDR2 sequences are SGHTA and FQGNSA. CDR3 amino acids: CASSDYLVASEQYF. The CDR3 region has the DNA TGTGCCAGCAGCGACTACTTAGTAGCCTCCGAGCAGTACTTC.

This chain links TRBV5-1 with TRBJ2-7; a possible D gene is TRBD1 (6 bases). The germline V gene encodes CDR1 SGHRS and CDR2 YFSETQ. With 4 bases removed from V and 6 bases from J, the gap between germline ends came to 14 bases. This CDR3 comprises 13 residues. Here the CDR3 DNA reads TGCGCCAGCAGCGGAGACAGGTTAGGCGAGCAGTACTTC. It encodes CASSGDRLGEQYF.

This rearrangement joins TRBV30 to TRBJ2-7; D perhaps matches TRBD2 (7 bases). Trimming removed 0 bases at V and 2 bases at J, with 11 bases between. The germline gives CDR1 GTSNPN, CDR2 SVGIG (reference sequence). The CDR3 has 14 residues. The CDR3 bases are TGTGCCTGGAGTGTTAGAGGGGGGGCCTACGAGCAGTACTTC. It yields the protein CAWSVRGGAYEQYF.

The CDR3 nucleotides read TGTGCCAGCAGCCAAAGTCCTAGCGTAAGCTCCTACAATGAGCAGTTCTTC. Its protein is CASSQSPSVSSYNEQFF. The chain combines TRBV4-2 with TRBJ2-1; weak D call: TRBD2 (6 bases). V lost 2 bases, J lost 0 bases, and 14 bases lay in between. CDR1 and CDR2 (germline): LGHNA, YNFKEQ. The CDR3 length is 17 residues.

This sequence joins TRBV13 and TRBJ1-3, with no clear D. The length of the CDR3 is 12 residues. Germline V gene data show CDR1 as PRHDT and CDR2 as FYEKMQ (reference sequence). V lost 7 bases, J lost 0 bases, and 4 bases lay in between. CDR3 nucleotide sequence: TGTGCCAGCACGGGCTCTGGAAACACCATATATTTT. Amino acid sequence: CASTGSGNTIYF.

The chain has TRBV5-1 and TRBJ1-1, with 9 nucleotides matching TRBD1. Germline-derived CDR1 and CDR2 are SGHRS and YFSETQ. V lost 3 bases and J lost 4; bases outside the gene matches: 13. The CDR3 loop spans 17 amino acids. The CDR3 region has the DNA TGCGCCAGCAGCTCAACGAACAGGGGGCGGGGTAGCACTGAAGCTTTCTTT. It translates to CASSSTNRGRGSTEAFF.

This clone was seen a single time. This chain joins TRBV9 and TRBJ1-1, with D unresolved. The CDR3 totals 13 residues. The V end lost 3 bases, the J end lost 8 bases, and 14 bases lay between the germline ends. Germline V gene sequence: CDR1 SGDLS, CDR2 YYNGEE. The CDR3 loop reads CASSGHGRPEAFF. Here the CDR3 DNA reads TGTGCCAGCAGCGGACACGGGAGACCCGAAGCTTTCTTT. The variable domain in full, completed from reference TRBV9 and TRBJ1-1, reads DSGVTQTPKHLITATGQRVTLRCSPRSGDLSVYWYQQSLDQGLQFLIQYYNGEERAKGNILERFSAQQFPDLHSELNLSSLELGDSALYFCASSGHGRPEAFFGQGTRLTVV.

This chain links TRBV6-1 with TRBJ1-1, with no clear D. Germline CDR1 is MNHNS and CDR2 is SASEGT. This CDR3 has 16 amino acids. The V gene lost 4 bases and the J gene lost 0 bases, with 15 bases spanning the gap. The CDR3 sequence: CASSAPPWEMNTEAFF. The DNA of the CDR3 is TGTGCCAGCAGTGCCCCGCCGTGGGAGATGAACACTGAAGCTTTCTTT.

This clone was detected only a few times. The genes are TRBV16 and TRBJ2-7, with unresolved D. V was shortened by 3 bases and J by 2 bases, with 5 bases between the two germline ends. This CDR3 is 12 amino acids long. CDR1 and CDR2 (germline): KGHSY, FQNENV. The DNA for the CDR3 is TGTGCCAGCAGCCAGAACACCTACGAGCAGTACTTC. Its protein product is CASSQNTYEQYF.

This clone was observed a single time. The rearrangement joins TRBV10-3 to TRBJ1-2; D might be TRBD1 (5 bases). V lost 7 bases and J 6 bases, leaving 15 bases between the germline ends. CDR3 size: 13 residues. Germline loops: CDR1 ENHRY, CDR2 SYGVKD. CDR3 amino acids: CAITKGPGDGYTF. The CDR3, as DNA: TGTGCCATCACCAAGGGTCCGGGGGATGGCTACACCTTC.

The chain joins TRBV4-2 to TRBJ2-2; weak D call: TRBD2 (5 bases). CDR3 length: 12 amino acids. With 6 bases removed from V and 4 bases from J, the gap between germline ends came to 6 bases. CDR1 LGHNA and CDR2 YNFKEQ come from the germline V gene. This CDR3 is CASRRGTGELFF. The CDR3 DNA is TGTGCCAGCAGACGGGGCACCGGGGAGCTGTTTTTT.

The gene calls are TRBV7-3 and TRBJ2-1, with no clear D. This CDR3 has 12 residues. The V end was cut by 8 bases, the J end by 5 bases, with 10 bases between. In germline, CDR1 is SGHTA, CDR2 FQGTGA. The CDR3 loop reads CASGPFNNEQFF. The CDR3 nucleotides read TGTGCCAGCGGGCCGTTTAACAATGAGCAGTTCTTC.

This clone was recorded only once. The chain recombines TRBV7-2 with TRBJ2-1; 9 nucleotides align to TRBD1. The junction had 2 bases not matched to a gene; V was cut back by 5 bases and J by 0 bases. Per germline, CDR1 SGHTA and CDR2 FQGNSA. This CDR3 has 15 residues. CDR3 residues: CASSRQGGSYNEQFF. The CDR3 bases are TGTGCCAGCAGCCGACAGGGGGGCTCCTACAATGAGCAGTTCTTC.

This sequence joins TRBV7-9 and TRBJ1-2, with 8 bases that match TRBD1. The junction had 3 bases not matched to a gene; V was cut back by 5 bases and J by 1 base. CDR1 and CDR2 (germline): SEHNR, FQNEAQ (reference sequence). The CDR3 runs to 14 residues. DNA of the CDR3: TGTGCCAGCAGCGTTGGACAGGGTAACTATGGCTACACCTTC. It is translated as CASSVGQGNYGYTF.

V gene TRBV5-6 combines with J gene TRBJ1-1; 9 nucleotides match TRBD1. This CDR3 region has 14 residues. Germline CDR1 reads SGHDT; CDR2 reads YYEEEE. Trimming took 5 bases from V and 4 from J; bases not matched to a gene: 6. CDR3 region: CASRVTGGLTEAFF. CDR3 coding DNA: TGTGCCAGCAGGGTGACAGGGGGGCTCACTGAAGCTTTCTTT.

The V call is TRBV6-1, the J call TRBJ1-3, with a tentative D call TRBD1 (5 bases). This CDR3 region has 16 residues. V was cut by 4 bases and J by 0 bases, with 13 bases left in between. Germline CDR1 and CDR2: MNHNS and SASEGT. The CDR3 sequence: CASSGETGASGNTIYF. As DNA, the CDR3 is TGTGCCAGCAGTGGGGAAACAGGAGCCTCTGGAAACACCATATATTTT.

The chain employs TRBV5-4 and TRBJ2-7, with 7 positions matching TRBD1. The CDR3 consists of 15 residues. Germline V gene data show CDR1 as SGHNT and CDR2 as YYREEE (reference sequence). V trimming: 3 bases; J trimming: 5 bases; junction bases outside the gene matches: 11. The CDR3 here is CASSSQQGTHHEQYF. CDR3 nucleotides: TGTGCCAGCAGCTCCCAACAGGGGACACACCACGAGCAGTACTTC.